The clone carrying this TCR beta chain was seen ten or more times. As yet, its antigen is unknown. After constant-region reverse-primer amplification, full-length variable regions underwent semi-nested PCR with Nested Universal Primer A. TCRdb reanalysed the 5' RACE reads using MiXCR and keeps one entry per CDR3 protein. Found here are around 34,000 distinct CDR3 sequences, roughly 27% of them singletons; the top ten hold less than 2.5%. Cells sorted as Tregs were CD4+, CD25+ and CD127-/low. There are 15 residues in the CDR3. Trimming removed 5 bases at V and 4 bases at J, with 14 bases between. Points from the study as a whole: The larger-cohort validation was restricted to a single TCR beta V-J rearrangement rather than whole repertoires.

The gene calls are TRBV12-3 or TRBV12-4 and TRBJ2-2, with D tentatively TRBD1 (6 bases). Sequenced: tumor-infiltrating Tregs sorted from the breast tumor. The receptor's source is a female donor with breast cancer. The chain's CDR3 is CASSRQVVGTGELFF. The CDR3 bases are TGTGCCAGCAGTCGACAGGTGGTTGGCACCGGGGAGCTGTTTTTT.